This T cell receptor beta chain was documented in a study of blood T cell repertoires in COVID-19 (dated by TCRdb to 2019 to 2021). For context, the study as a whole: Samples covering the acute and convalescent phases of COVID-19 were provided by collaborators in the United States, Italy and Spain. The material from the prospective study consisted of cDNA or gDNA derived from T cells, B-cell-depleted T cells, or PBMCs. Subjects who had been exposed to COVID-19, were actively infected with it, or had recovered from it provided the deeply sampled blood TCRbeta repertoires that made up the dataset. A freely available public database, intended as a resource for researchers studying the immune response to SARS-CoV-2, is where the repertoires were released. The samples were drawn from the first 160 participants of the ongoing ImmuneRACE study and from more than 1,000 subjects provided by 6 global collaborators. Sample metadata almost always included a de-identified subject ID, COVID-19 status, age in years and sex. Where HLA class I and class II types were available, the types were taken from metadata supplied by the sample provider, not from assay-based typing.

Regarding this clone: There is no known antigen for this receptor. The sample holds no much larger clone one base away, and base qualities are not on file.

TCRbeta CDR3 regions were amplified from genomic DNA using the immunoSEQ Assay, a bias-controlled multiplex PCR. The original methods were these. The number of nucleated cells in each sample was estimated from the amplification of reference gene primers within the assay. To quantify the absolute abundance of each unique TCRbeta CDR3 rearrangement, sequence reads were collapsed and filtered. Productive Simpson clonality was computed per sample as the square root of Simpson's diversity index over productive rearrangements. Drawn from immuneACCESS, this table holds only the in-frame rearrangements with V and J called that TCRdb kept. Clones are partly lost; checked studies trace under half to an unresolved V gene and leave the rest unexplained. V, J and clone size were drawn from that table, and D and trimming were deduced from the DNA. This sample holds 92,000 or so clones; roughly 88% were observed only once. The top ten clones comprise around 0.44% of the sample.

The collaborating institutions used their own protocols to collect whole blood in K2EDTA tubes. Collaborator samples were shipped for TCRbeta analysis as frozen whole blood, isolated PBMCs, or DNA extracted from either sample type. Reading the germline V gene gives CDR1 SGHTA and CDR2 FQGTGA. The CDR3 holds 14 amino acids from the cysteine to the phenylalanine. Just the 42-base CDR3 DNA is kept, in frame starting at base 1. V is cut back by 5 bases and J by 9 bases, with 9 bases in the junction unmatched. Study-level results and caveats: The quantity of clinical and demographic metadata differed by source and by participant and was supplied without curation.

This receptor was identified in a man aged 55 to 70 with acute or convalescent COVID-19. In this chain, TRBV7-3 is recombined with TRBJ2-2; 7 middle bases align to TRBD1. The sequenced material came from peripheral blood. CDR3 sequence: CASSQVRGSRELFF. The sequenced DNA is TGTGCCAGCAGCCAAGTCAGGGGGTCGAGGGAGCTGTTTTTT. Supplemented by the reference TRBV7-3 and TRBJ2-2 proteins around the CDR3, the complete variable domain is GAGVSQTPSNKVTEKGKYVELRCDPISGHTALYWYRQSLGQGPEFLIYFQGTGAADDSGLPNDRFFAVRPEGSVSTLKIQRTERGDSAVYLCASSQVRGSRELFFGEGSRLTVL.